Each of the 9 T cell receptor beta chains below was sequenced from the same sample in a study of molecular identifiers for immune sequencing clone quantification. TCRdb redid the calling of the PCR reads with MiXCR, one entry per CDR3 protein. The sample consists of around 470,000 distinct CDR3 sequences, 20% to 25% of them appearing once. The specimen was naive CD8+ T cells from blood, with Jurkat cell RNA spiked in. Stated subset: FACS-sorted CD8+CD4-CCR7+CD45RA+ naive T cells. The receptors derive from a human donor in good health. Some libraries in this study had Jurkat cell RNA spiked in.

In the case of this clonotype: The CDR3 end shows no conserved phenylalanine or tryptophan, and so a read error is likely. V gene TRBV7-2 combines with J gene TRBJ1-5; no reliable D call. Trimming stripped 3 bases from V and 7 bases from J, with 7 bases between. CDR3 length: 12 amino acids. Germline-derived CDR1 and CDR2 are SGHTA and FQGNSA. The CDR3 sequence: CASSFPGQPQHL. CDR3 in DNA: TGTGCCAGCAGCTTTCCTGGGCAGCCCCAGCATCTT.

On this clonotype: The missing conserved phenylalanine or tryptophan at the end of this CDR3 makes a read error likely. The V call is TRBV9, the J call TRBJ1-5; tentatively, D is TRBD1 (5 bases). The germline CDR1 and CDR2 sequences are SGDLS and YYNGEE. V was cut by 0 bases and J by 0 bases, with 7 bases left in between. This CDR3 has 15 amino acids. The CDR3 coding sequence is TGTGCCAGCAGCGTAGACCAGGGTAGCAATCAGCCCCAGCATCTT. This encodes CASSVDQGSNQPQHL.

This clonotype was seen ten or more times. The chain links TRBV13 to TRBJ1-1; TRBD1 matches at 7 bases. CDR1 and CDR2 (germline): PRHDT, FYEKMQ (reference sequence). This CDR3 region has 15 residues. The V segment lost 5 bases and the J segment 4 bases; nucleotides outside the gene matches: 10. The CDR3 DNA follows: TGTGCCAGCAGCGAAACGACAGGGACTGGCACTGAAGCTTTCTTT. Protein sequence: CASSETTGTGTEAFF.

The V call is TRBV28, the J call TRBJ2-1; TRBD2 matches 10 bases. The CDR3 is made up of 15 amino acids. Germline trimming cut 3 bases from V and 5 bases from J; bases unmatched to any gene: 4. CDR1 MDHEN and CDR2 SYDVKM come from the germline V gene. The CDR3 DNA is TGTGCCAGCAGTTTCGGACTAGCGGCCCACAATGAGCAGTTCTTC. This sequence encodes CASSFGLAAHNEQFF.

The rearrangement joins TRBV6-8 to TRBJ2-2, with D possibly being TRBD2 (5 bases). This CDR3 comprises 17 residues. Trimming cost V 5 bases and J 4 bases, with 20 bases left between them. Germline V gene sequence: CDR1 MNHGY, CDR2 SAAAGT. The CDR3 bases are TGTGCCAGCAGTGAGACTTTAGCTAGCCCCGGCACCGGGGAGCTGTTTTTT. Translation gives CASSETLASPGTGELFF.

This clonotype has a count of ten or more. The chain is built from TRBV7-3 and TRBJ2-3; no firm D call. Germline-derived CDR1 and CDR2 are SGHTA and FQGTGA. V lost 5 bases to trimming and J lost 2 bases, with 14 bases between them. The CDR3 spans 15 residues. Here the CDR3 reads CASSQGDTSTDTQYF. The CDR3 nucleotides read TGTGCCAGCAGCCAAGGTGACACATCCACAGATACGCAGTATTTT.

This clonotype has ten or more counts. CDR3 residues: CAIREDREEAFF. The CDR3, as DNA: TGTGCCATCAGGGAAGACAGGGAAGAAGCTTTCTTT. The chain couples TRBV10-3 to TRBJ1-1, with TRBD1 matching 7 bases. Losses at the gene ends were 6 bases for V and 8 bases for J; bases not matched to a gene: 6. The germline CDR1 and CDR2 sequences are ENHRY and SYGVKD. The CDR3 contains 12 residues.

There are many counts of this clonotype. The chain joins TRBV9 to TRBJ2-1; D might be TRBD1 or TRBD2, each matching 5 bases. This CDR3 has 14 amino acids. Trimming removed 4 bases from V and 5 bases from J, with 13 bases in between. Looked up from germline, CDR1 is SGDLS and CDR2 is YYNGEE. The CDR3 bases are TGTGCCAGCAGCTCCCGGGACCATCACAATGAGCAGTTCTTC. Amino acids: CASSSRDHHNEQFF.

The sample holds many counts of this clonotype. The rearrangement links TRBV29-1 to TRBJ2-3; maybe TRBD1 (5 bases). Deletions cut 6 bases from V and 1 base from J, with 11 bases between. The germline CDR1 and CDR2 sequences are SQVTM and ANQGSEA. The CDR3 length is 13 residues. CDR3 residues: CSVFPTGTDTQYF. The DNA of the CDR3 is TGCAGCGTCTTCCCGACAGGCACAGATACGCAGTATTTT.